The 32 T cell receptor beta chains listed next were all sequenced from one sample in a study of blood T cells in healthy people across ages. Together with a sample-barcoded 5' primer, a J-beta primer mix was included in a second PCR lasting about 7 to 11 cycles. Using its own MiXCR run on the 5' RACE reads, TCRdb lists one record per CDR3 protein. The sample records 650,000 to 900,000 distinct CDR3 sequences, approximately 67% being singletons. Sequenced: blood. These receptors originate from a man aged 25 to 45 in good health.

The sample holds one count of this clonotype. The chain employs TRBV7-2 and TRBJ2-5; TRBD2 aligns across 15 bases. CDR3 size: 17 residues. V shed 1 base and J 1 base; nucleotides not matched to a gene: 1. Per the germline V gene, CDR1 is SGHTA and CDR2 is FQGNSA. CDR3 coding DNA: TGTGCCAGCAGCTTAGGGACTAGCGGGGGGGCCCAAGAGACCCAGTACTTC. This translates into CASSLGTSGGAQETQYF.

V gene TRBV12-3 or TRBV12-4 combines with J gene TRBJ1-2; TRBD1 matches 10 bases. The CDR3 is 14 residues long. V lost 3 bases and J lost 7; bases outside the gene matches: 5. The CDR3 sequence is CASSLSGQGIGYTF. The CDR3 nucleotides read TGTGCCAGCAGTTTGTCGGGACAGGGGATTGGCTACACCTTC.

This sequence joins TRBV6-6 and TRBJ2-7; D may be TRBD1 (6 bases). The CDR3 has 15 residues. Between the trimmed V and J ends, which lost 7 bases and 6 bases, there was a span of 22 bases. Germline V gives CDR1 MNHNY, CDR2 SVGAGI (reference sequence). CDR3 sequence reads: CASKSGDAVFGEQYF. CDR3 bases: TGTGCCAGCAAGTCAGGGGACGCGGTTTTTGGCGAGCAGTACTTC.

This clonotype was counted only a few times. This chain uses TRBV20-1 with TRBJ2-3, with 9 bases identical to TRBD1. Germline lookup yields CDR1 DFQATT and CDR2 SNEGSKA (reference sequence). This CDR3 region has 14 residues. With V trimmed by 4 bases and J by 4 bases, 6 bases remained unmatched. CDR3 nucleotide sequence: TGCAGTGCTAACCCGGGACAGGGTGCAGATACGCAGTATTTT. This translates into CSANPGQGADTQYF.

The chain combines TRBV24-1 with TRBJ2-3, with TRBD1 matching 9 bases. Looked up from germline, CDR1 is KGHDR and CDR2 is SFDVKD. The CDR3 extends over 18 amino acids. Germline trimming cut 4 bases from V and 3 bases from J; bases unmatched to any gene: 13. The chain's CDR3 is CATSDYLQTGGTTDTQYF. The CDR3 DNA is TGTGCCACCAGTGACTACTTGCAGACAGGGGGTACAACAGATACGCAGTATTTT.

The V and J genes are TRBV29-1 and TRBJ2-7; TRBD2 is a possible D gene (7 bases). Germline V gene sequence: CDR1 SQVTM, CDR2 ANQGSEA. The CDR3 loop spans 13 amino acids. The V gene lost 0 bases and the J gene lost 5 bases, with 11 bases spanning the gap. CDR3 region: CSVEEGGGDEQYF. In DNA form, the CDR3 reads TGCAGCGTTGAAGAAGGGGGGGGCGACGAGCAGTACTTC.

This clonotype was observed a handful of times. The chain is built from TRBV28 and TRBJ1-3; D is unresolved. This CDR3 has 12 amino acids. With 2 bases removed from V and 2 bases from J, the gap between germline ends came to 1 base. The V gene's germline CDR1 is MDHEN and CDR2 SYDVKM. As DNA, the CDR3 is TGTGCCAGCAGTTTACCTGGAAACACCATATATTTT. Translation gives CASSLPGNTIYF.

The V and J genes are TRBV6-5 and TRBJ2-7; D possibly corresponds to TRBD2 (6 bases). The V gene lost 4 bases and the J gene lost 6 bases, with 16 bases spanning the gap. The germline gives CDR1 MNHEY, CDR2 SVGAGI. This CDR3 is built from 14 residues. In DNA form, the CDR3 reads TGTGCCAGCAGTTCCCCCGGGGGACGGGGCGAGCAGTACTTC. Its translation is CASSSPGGRGEQYF.

The gene calls are TRBV4-3 and TRBJ2-2; D is possibly TRBD1 (5 bases). The CDR3 sequence is 15 residues long. With 5 bases removed from V and 5 bases from J, the gap between germline ends came to 15 bases. Germline assignment: CDR1 LGHNA and CDR2 YSLEER. The CDR3 loop reads CASSSPRVGTGELFF. DNA of the CDR3: TGCGCCAGCAGCTCCCCCAGGGTGGGGACCGGGGAGCTGTTTTTT.

V gene TRBV5-5 combines with J gene TRBJ2-3; 8 nucleotides agree with TRBD2. V dropped 4 bases and J dropped 0; count of bases not matched to a gene: 7. The CDR3 contains 16 residues. The germline V gene encodes CDR1 SGHKS and CDR2 YYEKEE (reference sequence). The CDR3 DNA is TGTGCCAGCAGCGATAGCGGGGTATCTAGCACAGATACGCAGTATTTT. It codes for CASSDSGVSSTDTQYF.

This chain connects TRBV15 to TRBJ2-7, with TRBD1 matching over 9 bases. The CDR3 totals 14 residues. V was clipped by 5 bases and J by 3 bases; unmatched bases: 5. Looked up from germline, CDR1 is LNHNV and CDR2 is YYDKDF (reference sequence). The CDR3: CATSAETGGYEQYF. The CDR3 region has the DNA TGTGCCACCAGCGCAGAGACAGGGGGCTACGAGCAGTACTTC.

This chain connects TRBV7-2 to TRBJ2-5; D may be TRBD1 (6 bases). Germline CDR1 reads SGHTA; CDR2 reads FQGNSA. The V end lost 5 bases, the J end lost 4 bases, and 20 bases lay between the germline ends. The CDR3 consists of 16 residues. The CDR3 protein is CASSTAGLGTRETQYF. The CDR3 region has the DNA TGTGCCAGCAGCACCGCCGGCCTCGGGACACGAGAGACCCAGTACTTC.

The V and J genes are TRBV7-9 and TRBJ1-6; D unresolved. Trimming pared 8 bases from V and 0 bases from J, leaving 8 bases between. The CDR3 covers 14 residues. CDR1 is SEHNR and CDR2 is FQNEAQ in the germline V gene (reference sequence). In nucleotides, the CDR3 is TGTGCCAGCGCGGGGAGCTCCTATAATTCACCCCTCCACTTT. This sequence encodes CASAGSSYNSPLHF.

This clonotype was observed a few times. Here the CDR3 reads CASGGLVNTGELFF. The CDR3 DNA follows: TGCGCCAGCGGCGGACTAGTCAACACCGGGGAGCTGTTTTTT. The chain has TRBV5-1 and TRBJ2-2; 7 nucleotides match TRBD2. Losses at the gene ends were 7 bases for V and 2 bases for J; bases not matched to a gene: 5. The germline V gene encodes CDR1 SGHRS and CDR2 YFSETQ. The CDR3 is 14 residues long. The variable domain in full, with the rest retrieved from reference TRBV5-1 and TRBJ2-2, is KAGVTQTPRYLIKTRGQQVTLSCSPISGHRSVSWYQQTPGQGLQFLFEYFSETQRNKGNFPGRFSGRQFSNSRSEMNVSTLELGDSALYLCASGGLVNTGELFFGEGSRLTVL.

The V and J genes are TRBV6-5 and TRBJ2-5, with a weak D call TRBD2 (6 bases). The germline V gene encodes CDR1 MNHEY and CDR2 SVGAGI. V shed 4 bases and J shed 4 bases, with 10 bases lying between them. CDR3 size: 13 residues. The CDR3 DNA reads TGTGCCAGCAGTTCCCTGGGACTAGAGACCCAGTACTTC. Its protein product is CASSSLGLETQYF.

This clonotype came up a few times. This chain uses TRBV13 with TRBJ2-1; 15 nucleotides line up with TRBD2. The CDR3 covers 16 residues. Per the germline V gene, CDR1 is PRHDT and CDR2 is FYEKMQ (reference sequence). With V trimmed by 5 bases and J by 9 bases, 8 bases remained unmatched. The CDR3 loop is CASSQGTSGGRGEQFF. CDR3 nucleotide sequence: TGTGCCAGCAGCCAGGGGACTAGCGGGGGGCGAGGTGAGCAGTTCTTC.

The V gene is TRBV15, the J gene TRBJ2-7, with D perhaps TRBD2 (7 bases). The closer fit of TRBJ2-5 to the DNA end suggests the J call may be wrong. Germline CDR1 and CDR2: LNHNV and YYDKDF (reference sequence). The CDR3 consists of 15 residues. CDR3 nucleotides: TGTGCCACCCAAAACCGGGGGGCCGCAGGAGAGACCCAGTACTTC. Its protein product is CATQNRGAAGETQYF.

The chain is built from TRBV7-2 and TRBJ2-7; TRBD2 matches at 7 bases. The V and J ends lost 3 bases and 0 bases, in that order; junction bases with no gene match: 5. There are 15 residues in the CDR3. Germline CDR1 SGHTA, CDR2 FQGNSA. The CDR3 sequence is CASSLVGGGSYEQYF. CDR3 bases: TGTGCCAGCAGCTTGGTCGGCGGGGGCTCCTACGAGCAGTACTTC.

This clonotype was counted a few times. V and J are TRBV9 and TRBJ2-1; TRBD2 matches at 7 bases. The length of the CDR3 is 16 residues. Looked up from germline, CDR1 is SGDLS and CDR2 is YYNGEE. V lost 1 base to trimming and J lost 3 bases; unmatched junction nucleotides: 7. This CDR3 is CASSVPSGANYNEQFF. CDR3 DNA: TGTGCCAGCAGCGTACCGAGCGGGGCCAACTACAATGAGCAGTTCTTC.

This clonotype has only a few counts. The rearrangement joins TRBV6-4 to TRBJ2-3; the match to TRBD2 covers 12 bases. Germline V gives CDR1 MRHNA, CDR2 SNTAGT. This CDR3 has 16 amino acids. V lost 6 bases and J lost 0; bases outside the gene matches: 4. The CDR3 nucleotides read TGTGCCAGCAGCCAACTAGCGGGGGGTAGCACAGATACGCAGTATTTT. Its protein product is CASSQLAGGSTDTQYF.

V and J are TRBV4-3 and TRBJ2-3; possible D gene TRBD1, 5 bases. Trimming stripped 2 bases from V and 2 bases from J, with 11 bases between. The CDR3 sequence is 15 residues long. Germline V lookup: CDR1 LGHNA, CDR2 YSLEER. The CDR3 region has the DNA TGCGCCAGCAGCCAACTAGGGGCCAACACAGATACGCAGTATTTT. Translating it yields CASSQLGANTDTQYF.

V usage is TRBV18 and J usage is TRBJ2-5, with 8 bases matching TRBD1. Germline V gives CDR1 KGHSH, CDR2 LQKENI. This CDR3 contains 15 residues. J lost 5 bases, V lost 3 bases, and 8 bases had no gene match. The CDR3: CASSPRQGSAETQYF. CDR3 bases: TGTGCCAGCTCACCTAGACAGGGGTCGGCGGAGACCCAGTACTTC.

CDR3 residues: CASSLGPGGSETQYF. The CDR3 nucleotides are TGTGCCAGCAGCTTAGGACCAGGGGGCTCGGAGACCCAGTACTTC. The chain uses TRBV7-9 and TRBJ2-5; 8 positions match TRBD1. The CDR3 has 15 residues. After removal of 1 base from V and 5 bases from J, the junction contained 6 bases not matched to a gene. Germline-derived CDR1 and CDR2 are SEHNR and FQNEAQ (reference sequence).

This clonotype showed up just a few times. In DNA, the CDR3 is TGCGCCAGCAGCCCGCCAGGGGAGGTTAGTGGCTACACCTTC. Its translation is CASSPPGEVSGYTF. The V call is TRBV4-3, the J call TRBJ1-2, with a possible D match to TRBD1 (6 bases). The CDR3 extends over 14 amino acids. Germline V lookup: CDR1 LGHNA, CDR2 YSLEER. With 4 bases removed from V and 7 bases from J, the gap between germline ends came to 16 bases.

The rearrangement uses TRBV7-9 and TRBJ2-4; D not certain. The end of the DNA aligns better with TRBJ2-7, so the J call may be wrong. The CDR3 is 16 amino acids. Germline CDR1 and CDR2: SEHNR and FQNEAQ (reference sequence). In nucleotides, the CDR3 is TGTGCCAGCAGCTTAGAAGGGCCCCCAGCCGCCTACGAGCAGTACTTC. Translation: CASSLEGPPAAYEQYF.

The chain is built from TRBV28 and TRBJ1-5; no clear D. Between the trimmed V and J ends, which lost 2 bases and 9 bases, there was a span of 11 bases. CDR1 MDHEN and CDR2 SYDVKM come from the germline V gene. The CDR3 has 13 amino acids. This chain's CDR3 is CASSLGSPGPQHF. DNA for the CDR3: TGTGCCAGCAGTTTAGGGTCCCCCGGGCCCCAGCATTTT.

The chain couples TRBV29-1 to TRBJ1-1, with a possible D match to TRBD1 (5 bases). CDR3 length equals 13 residues. V lost 5 bases and J lost 1, with 11 bases in between. The germline gives CDR1 SQVTM, CDR2 ANQGSEA. Here the CDR3 reads CSVQTVPNTEAFF. CDR3 coding DNA: TGCAGCGTTCAGACAGTGCCGAACACTGAAGCTTTCTTT.

This chain joins TRBV28 and TRBJ2-6; D is uncertain. Trimming cost V 7 bases and J 4 bases, with 8 bases left between them. This CDR3 has 13 amino acids. The germline V gene encodes CDR1 MDHEN and CDR2 SYDVKM. In DNA, the CDR3 is TGTGCCAGCAATCTTGGGGGGGCCAACGTCCTGACTTTC. It is translated as CASNLGGANVLTF.

The CDR3 bases are TGTGCCAGCAGCCGAACAGGTAATCGGCAGGAGCAGTACTTC. It encodes CASSRTGNRQEQYF. The rearrangement uses TRBV11-1 and TRBJ2-4; TRBD1 might be the D (5 bases). The CDR3 runs to 14 residues. Germline CDR1 is SGHAT and CDR2 is FQDESV (reference sequence). The V gene lost 5 bases and the J gene lost 13 bases, with 21 bases spanning the gap. Complete variable domain (other parts from reference TRBV11-1 and TRBJ2-4): EAEVAQSPRYKITEKSQAVAFWCDPISGHATLYWYRQILGQGPELLVQFQDESVVDDSQLPKDRFSAERLKGVDSTLKIQPAELGDSAMYLCASSRTGNRQEQYFGAGTRLSVL.

J is TRBJ1-1 and V is TRBV18; perhaps TRBD1 as D (5 bases). From germline, CDR1 is KGHSH and CDR2 LQKENI. V lost 0 bases, J lost 4 bases, and 12 bases lay in between. CDR3 size: 15 residues. This chain's CDR3 is CASSPPGTRRTEAFF. For the CDR3, the DNA is TGTGCCAGCTCACCACCTGGGACTCGGCGCACTGAAGCTTTCTTT.

The genes are TRBV12-3 or TRBV12-4 and TRBJ2-1; the D is unclear. Trimming left V 6 bases short and J 8 bases short, with 8 bases between. The CDR3 runs 11 residues. The CDR3 DNA sequence: TGTGCCAGCAGGGTGGCACATGAGCAGTTCTTC. This codes for CASRVAHEQFF.

Written as DNA, the CDR3 is TGTGCCAGCATAGAGCTGTCGTCAGAGACCCAGTACTTC. Its translation is CASIELSSETQYF. The rearrangement links TRBV6-5 to TRBJ2-5; D is ambiguous. Germline V gene lookup returns CDR1 MNHEY and CDR2 SVGAGI. Trimming left V 7 bases short and J 4 bases short, with 13 bases between. The CDR3 contains 13 residues.